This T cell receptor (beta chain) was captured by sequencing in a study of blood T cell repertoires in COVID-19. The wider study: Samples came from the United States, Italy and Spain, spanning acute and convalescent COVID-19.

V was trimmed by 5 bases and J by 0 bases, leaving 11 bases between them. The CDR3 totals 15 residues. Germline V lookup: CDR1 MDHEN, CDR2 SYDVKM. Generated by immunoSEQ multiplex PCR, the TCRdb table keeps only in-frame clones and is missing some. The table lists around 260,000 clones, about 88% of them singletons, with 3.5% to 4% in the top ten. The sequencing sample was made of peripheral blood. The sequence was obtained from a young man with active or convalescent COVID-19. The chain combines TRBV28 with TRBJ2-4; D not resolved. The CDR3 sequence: CASSQSDLAKNIQYF. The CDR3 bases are TGTGCCAGCAGTCAATCAGATTTAGCCAAAAACATTCAGTACTTC. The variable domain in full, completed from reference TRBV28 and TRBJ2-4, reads DVKVTQSSRYLVKRTGEKVFLECVQDMDHENMFWYRQDPGLGLRLIYFSYDVKMKEKGDIPEGYSVSREKKERFSLILESASTNQTSMYLCASSQSDLAKNIQYFGAGTRLSVL.